This T cell receptor beta chain comes out of a study of blood T cell repertoires in COVID-19. Study-level information: Samples representing acute and convalescent COVID-19 were sourced from the United States, Italy and Spain. PBMCs, B-cell-depleted T cells, or T cells were the source of the cDNA or gDNA that made up the material.

Looked up from germline, CDR1 is LGHDT and CDR2 is YNNKEL (reference sequence). The V and J ends lost 1 base and 3 bases, in that order; junction bases with no gene match: 11. This CDR3 comprises 17 residues. In the source study's methods: Nucleated cell number was recorded as an estimate derived from reference gene primer amplification. Only in-frame clones appear in the TCRdb table, and some are missing; sequencing was by immunoSEQ multiplex PCR. From that table come the V and J calls and clone size; the DNA was used to work out D and trimming. The sample carries 46,000 or so clones, approximately 87% recorded once.

Sequencing was carried out using peripheral blood. The clonotype originates from a human donor in a cohort sampled during active COVID-19. The chain carries TRBV3-1 (or the pseudogene TRBV3-2) and TRBJ2-7; 8 positions agree with TRBD2. The CDR3 sequence is CASSQGLARWGDYEQYF. CDR3 bases: TGTGCCAGCAGCCAAGGACTAGCGCGGTGGGGAGACTACGAGCAGTACTTC.